Described below is a single T cell receptor (beta chain) sequence and its context. Its antigen is unknown. The record originates from a study of vaccination and CD4 T cells after COVID-19. As for the study in general: Overlapping peptides covering the spike proteins of SARS-CoV-2, HCoV-NL63, HCoV-OC43 and HCoV-229E were added to stimulate cells.

The sample's treatment: roughly ten-day PBMC culture with coronavirus spike peptide pools or control peptides (ViraFEST assay). First, ViraFEST expanded antigen-specific T cells with peptide pools, and next it sequenced the TCRs. IL-2 (roughly 10 IU/ml) and peptide pools (roughly 10 ug/ml) were added to cultures of a few million PBMCs per well. Half of the medium was exchanged for fresh IL-2 medium, first on day 3 and then on day 7. Cultured CD4+ T cell DNA was sequenced using the Oncomine TCR Beta short-read assay. TCRdb recomputed calls from the PCR reads with MiXCR, one row per CDR3 protein. The table includes approximately 23,000 distinct CDR3 sequences, less than 60% detected once. This receptor was identified in a human donor who received a COVID-19 vaccine. The specimen comprised CD4+ T cells from blood, cultured in vitro, sampled before SARS-CoV-2 vaccination.

DNA of the CDR3: TGTGCCAGCAGTGCTAGCGGGGGGTACCAAGAGACCCAGTACTTC. Its translation is CASSASGGYQETQYF. V is TRBV2 and J is TRBJ2-5, with TRBD2 matching over 11 bases. The germline gives CDR1 SNHLY, CDR2 FYNNEI. V lost 4 bases, J lost 0 bases, and 1 base stayed unmatched. The CDR3 has 15 residues.